This T cell receptor (beta chain) was identified during a study of T cell changes during pregnancy in multiple sclerosis. V was cut by 4 bases and J by 0 bases, with 17 bases left in between. Germline loops: CDR1 SGHRS, CDR2 YFSETQ. The CDR3 length is 17 residues. The table came from immunoSEQ multiplex PCR; TCRdb's copy has only in-frame clones and leaves some out. The repertoire includes 25,000 to 35,000 clones, approximately 91% of them detected once, and 8% to 9% sits in the top ten. The TCR originated in a female donor with multiple sclerosis, enrolled in a pregnancy study. This chain joins TRBV5-1 and TRBJ2-4; weak D call: TRBD1 (6 bases). This specimen consisted of CD8+ T cells from peripheral blood mononuclear cells, obtained in the second trimester of pregnancy. Here the CDR3 reads CASSQSSGALAKNIQYF. As DNA, the CDR3 is TGCGCCAGCAGCCAATCTTCAGGGGCCTTAGCCAAAAACATTCAGTACTTC.